This T cell receptor (beta chain) was retrieved from a study of identical twins. This clonotype has ten or more counts. Its specificity is unknown. Overall study findings and caveats: Out-of-frame alpha sequences shared between twins exhibited an excess of low generation probability.

Germline V lookup: CDR1 SGHRS, CDR2 YFSETQ. The V end was cut by 4 bases, the J end by 5 bases, with 15 bases between. The CDR3 is 14 residues long. TCRdb re-called the 5' RACE reads with MiXCR, one entry per CDR3 protein. The sample lists approximately 630,000 distinct CDR3 sequences, around 7.4% seen once, with 1.6% in the top ten. These data also formed part of another study, on yellow fever vaccine responses in identical twins.

Specimen: PBMCs. This TCR was recovered from a woman younger than 35 in good health. The rearrangement links TRBV5-1 to TRBJ2-5, with TRBD2 as a possible D gene (6 bases). The chain's CDR3 is CASSAGTSGETQYF. In DNA form, the CDR3 reads TGCGCCAGCAGCGCCGGGACTTCAGGGGAGACCCAGTACTTC.